What follows are 26 T cell receptor beta chains derived from one specimen sequenced in a study of coeliac disease (dated by TCRdb to the early 2020s). Library construction relied on the immunoSEQ multiplex PCR assay. TCRdb limited this immuneACCESS table to in-frame rearrangements with V and J called. A share of clones is missing; checked studies link under half to unresolved V genes, and the rest is unexplained. A total of 4,000 to 6,000 clones appear in this sample, 69% of them only once. Of the sample, 14% is held by the ten largest clones. Input material: lymphocytes from the gut lamina propria. The cell subset or site label of this sample denotes: lamina propria cell (LPC) fraction of small intestinal biopsy. These receptors all come from a woman between 40 and 55 years old.

This rearrangement joins TRBV28 to TRBJ2-3, with 8 bases lining up with TRBD2. This CDR3 comprises 15 residues. Per the germline V gene, CDR1 is MDHEN and CDR2 is SYDVKM. V gave up 5 bases and J gave up 3 bases; unmatched junction bases: 7. For the CDR3, the DNA is TGTGCCAGCAGTACACGGGGGGGTGGGACAGATACGCAGTATTTT. This sequence encodes CASSTRGGGTDTQYF.

Comments on this clone: A junction end diverges from the germline sequence, so it may reflect a read error. The chain combines TRBV7-7 with TRBJ2-5; 7 bases are shared with TRBD2. The CDR3 covers 15 residues. Germline CDR1 is SSHAT and CDR2 is FNYEAQ (reference sequence). CDR3 sequence reads: CASSFLGGSQETQYF. In nucleotides, the CDR3 is TGTGCTAGCAGCTTCTTGGGAGGGAGCCAAGAGACCCAGTACTTC.

By share, this clone counts as large (0.1 to 1%). This chain joins TRBV9 and TRBJ2-1, with 9 bases matching TRBD1. V lost 3 bases and J lost 0; bases outside the gene matches: 4. CDR3 length equals 16 residues. Germline V gene data show CDR1 as SGDLS and CDR2 as YYNGEE. The chain's CDR3 is CASSAPGQGSYNEQFF. The DNA for the CDR3 is TGTGCCAGCAGCGCTCCGGGACAGGGCTCCTACAATGAGCAGTTCTTC. Filled out from reference TRBV9 and TRBJ2-1, the complete variable domain reads DSGVTQTPKHLITATGQRVTLRCSPRSGDLSVYWYQQSLDQGLQFLIQYYNGEERAKGNILERFSAQQFPDLHSELNLSSLELGDSALYFCASSAPGQGSYNEQFFGPGTRLTVL.

This clone was counted a few times. This sample also contains other DNA sequences that code for the same CDR3. This chain uses TRBV28 with TRBJ2-1, with 11 bases aligning to TRBD2. Unmatched junction bases numbered 3, after V lost 2 bases and J lost 6 bases. This CDR3 comprises 15 residues. In germline, CDR1 is MDHEN, CDR2 SYDVKM. This CDR3 is CASSLGTSGSNEQFF. The CDR3 region has the DNA TGTGCCAGCAGTTTAGGTACTAGCGGGAGCAATGAGCAGTTCTTC.

CDR3 amino acids: CASRESRGWKNTEAFF. DNA of the CDR3: TGTGCCAGCAGAGAAAGTAGGGGGTGGAAGAACACTGAAGCTTTCTTT. The chain is built from TRBV6-1 and TRBJ1-1; weak D call: TRBD1 (6 bases). V lost 6 bases to trimming and J lost 1 base, with 18 bases between them. Germline V lookup: CDR1 MNHNS, CDR2 SASEGT. The CDR3 length is 16 residues.

This clone was found a few times. V usage is TRBV28 and J usage is TRBJ2-1; the match to TRBD2 covers 13 bases. Trimming took 3 bases from V and 8 from J; bases not matched to a gene: 7. Germline V gene data show CDR1 as MDHEN and CDR2 as SYDVKM. This CDR3 region has 16 residues. The CDR3 bases are TGTGCCAGCAGTTTTTTAGGGACTAGCGGGAACGATGAGCAGTTCTTC. It encodes CASSFLGTSGNDEQFF.

The chain uses TRBV2 and TRBJ1-3; TRBD1 might be the D (6 bases). Germline V gene sequence: CDR1 SNHLY, CDR2 FYNNEI. CDR3 size: 14 residues. Trimming cost V 6 bases and J 0 bases, with 9 bases left between them. Written as DNA, the CDR3 is TGTGCCAGCAGCCTACAGGGCTCTGGAAACACCATATATTTT. Amino acid sequence: CASSLQGSGNTIYF.

This rearrangement joins TRBV5-1 to TRBJ2-5; TRBD2 matches 8 bases. V lost 2 bases and J lost 7; bases outside the gene matches: 10. Germline V gene sequence: CDR1 SGHRS, CDR2 YFSETQ. The CDR3 is made up of 15 amino acids. Here the CDR3 DNA reads TGCGCCAGCAGCTTAGTTCCGGGGGGGAGTGGGACCCAGTACTTC. Translation gives CASSLVPGGSGTQYF.

The rearrangement uses TRBV5-5 and TRBJ2-5; TRBD2 agrees at 8 bases. Trimming removed 2 bases from V and 5 bases from J; junction bases left unmatched: 11. This CDR3 has 16 amino acids. Looked up from germline, CDR1 is SGHKS and CDR2 is YYEKEE (reference sequence). CDR3 coding DNA: TGTGCCAGCAGCTTCGGGAGCGGGAGAAGAGGGGAGACCCAGTACTTC. Protein sequence: CASSFGSGRRGETQYF.

This chain connects TRBV11-2 to TRBJ1-4; a weak D match, TRBD1 (6 bases). The CDR3 spans 14 residues. CDR1 is SGHAT and CDR2 is FQNNGV in the germline V gene. Trimming cost V 5 bases and J 10 bases, with 17 bases left between them. The DNA of the CDR3 is TGTGCCAGCAGCCGGGACACCTGGTTGGGAAAACTGTTTTTT. Encoded protein: CASSRDTWLGKLFF.

This clone is categorized as large. V gene TRBV7-4 combines with J gene TRBJ2-7; D is perhaps TRBD2 (5 bases). There are 17 residues in the CDR3. Germline assignment: CDR1 SGHVT and CDR2 SQSDAQ. The germline V and J ends were trimmed by 4 bases and 1 base, with 20 bases remaining between them. CDR3 sequence: CASSWETAPRDSYEQYF. CDR3 bases: TGTGCCAGCAGCTGGGAAACAGCACCCCGGGATTCCTACGAGCAGTACTTC.

The rearrangement links TRBV10-3 to TRBJ2-7; no reliable D call. Trimming took 2 bases from V and 2 from J, leaving 10 bases between them. This CDR3 is built from 14 residues. The germline CDR1 and CDR2 sequences are ENHRY and SYGVKD. The CDR3, as DNA: TGTGCCATCAGTGAGAAATCTGGAGCCTACGAGCAGTACTTC. It codes for CAISEKSGAYEQYF.

The rearrangement joins TRBV6-5 to TRBJ2-2; the match to TRBD1 covers 8 bases. This CDR3 comprises 14 residues. The germline V gene encodes CDR1 MNHEY and CDR2 SVGAGI. Trimming removed 8 bases from V and 6 bases from J; junction bases left unmatched: 8. The CDR3 bases are TGTGCCAGCGCCAAGGACAGGGTATCCGGGGAGCTGTTTTTT. Translated: CASAKDRVSGELFF.

CDR3 amino acids: CASSPRVHSNTGELFF. The CDR3 region has the DNA TGTGCCAGCTCACCACGCGTCCATTCGAACACCGGGGAGCTGTTTTTT. The V and J genes are TRBV18 and TRBJ2-2; no firm D call. Trimming pared 1 base from V and 0 bases from J, leaving 9 bases between. This CDR3 is built from 16 residues. Germline V gene lookup returns CDR1 KGHSH and CDR2 LQKENI.

V is TRBV29-1 and J is TRBJ2-7; 13 bases are a match to TRBD2. With 3 bases clipped from V and 2 bases from J, the junction kept 1 base outside the gene matches. The CDR3 contains 14 residues. Looked up from germline, CDR1 is SQVTM and CDR2 is ANQGSEA. The CDR3 loop is CSVEGTSGTYEQYF. The CDR3 DNA is TGCAGCGTTGAGGGGACTAGCGGGACCTACGAGCAGTACTTC.

V usage is TRBV5-6 and J usage is TRBJ2-7; a weak D match, TRBD2 (7 bases). Between the trimmed V and J ends, which lost 3 bases and 4 bases, there was a span of 17 bases. CDR3 length equals 15 residues. Germline V gene lookup returns CDR1 SGHDT and CDR2 YYEEEE. CDR3: CASSSSTEGGYEQYF. The CDR3 DNA is TGTGCCAGCAGCTCGTCAACCGAGGGGGGGTACGAGCAGTACTTC.

This clone was recorded once. The CDR3 is CASSLGARGGLEQFF. CDR3 bases: TGTGCCAGCAGCTTAGGGGCCCGAGGGGGCCTTGAGCAGTTCTTC. The chain has TRBV7-9 and TRBJ2-1, with 7 bases that match TRBD1. CDR3 length: 15 amino acids. CDR1 is SEHNR and CDR2 is FQNEAQ in the germline V gene (reference sequence). Germline trimming cut 1 base from V and 9 bases from J; bases unmatched to any gene: 9.

In nucleotides, the CDR3 is TGTGCCAGCAGCTACGACAGTAAAACCTACGAGCAGTACTTC. This codes for CASSYDSKTYEQYF. The rearrangement joins TRBV7-9 to TRBJ2-7; D might be TRBD1 (5 bases). This CDR3 has 14 amino acids. V lost 4 bases to trimming and J lost 2 bases, with 12 bases between them. Germline V gene data show CDR1 as SEHNR and CDR2 as FQNEAQ (reference sequence).

This chain uses TRBV28 with TRBJ2-7, with D hard to call. The germline gives CDR1 MDHEN, CDR2 SYDVKM. The germline V and J ends were trimmed by 8 bases and 0 bases, with 11 bases remaining between them. The CDR3 is 13 residues long. The CDR3 sequence is CASGPGPSYEQYF. The CDR3 coding sequence is TGTGCCAGCGGTCCTGGCCCCTCCTACGAGCAGTACTTC.

V gene TRBV2 combines with J gene TRBJ2-1; 14 positions agree with TRBD2. V dropped 5 bases and J dropped 4; count of bases not matched to a gene: 4. This CDR3 region has 16 residues. CDR1 SNHLY and CDR2 FYNNEI come from the germline V gene. DNA of the CDR3: TGTGCCAGCAGTCGCCGACTAGCGGGAGGGTACAATGAGCAGTTCTTC. It codes for CASSRRLAGGYNEQFF.

Here the CDR3 reads CATKEGDAYNEQFF. For the CDR3, the DNA is TGTGCCACCAAAGAAGGGGATGCCTACAATGAGCAGTTCTTC. This chain joins TRBV6-1 and TRBJ2-1; D possibly corresponds to TRBD1 (5 bases). Trimming took 10 bases from V and 2 from J, leaving 15 bases between them. Per the germline V gene, CDR1 is MNHNS and CDR2 is SASEGT. CDR3 size: 14 residues.

The gene calls are TRBV6-5 and TRBJ2-7; 7 nucleotides align to TRBD1. The CDR3 is 15 residues long. Trimming cost V 6 bases and J 2 bases; bases outside gene matches: 10. From germline, CDR1 is MNHEY and CDR2 SVGAGI. CDR3 loop: CASSREGTVTYEQYF. CDR3 nucleotides: TGTGCCAGCAGCCGCGAGGGGACAGTAACCTACGAGCAGTACTTC.

The CDR3 loop is CASSGQGYGEKLFF. The CDR3 coding sequence is TGTGCCAGCAGTGGACAGGGGTATGGCGAAAAACTGTTTTTT. The chain carries TRBV2 and TRBJ1-4; 8 bases fit TRBD1. Losses at the gene ends were 4 bases for V and 8 bases for J; bases not matched to a gene: 6. The CDR3 extends over 14 amino acids. Germline V lookup: CDR1 SNHLY, CDR2 FYNNEI.

By sample fraction, this clone is medium-sized. This rearrangement joins TRBV11-2 to TRBJ2-7; 7 bases align to TRBD1. The CDR3 totals 15 residues. Germline lookup yields CDR1 SGHAT and CDR2 FQNNGV. Trimming took 5 bases from V and 4 from J; bases not matched to a gene: 11. The CDR3 loop reads CASSLLRQGVYEQYF. DNA of the CDR3: TGTGCCAGCAGCCTCCTGAGACAGGGTGTATACGAGCAGTACTTC.

Written as DNA, the CDR3 is TGTGCCAGCAGCCCAATAGCACCAAGCACAGATACGCAGTATTTT. As protein: CASSPIAPSTDTQYF. The gene calls are TRBV2 and TRBJ2-3, with D hard to call. The germline gives CDR1 SNHLY, CDR2 FYNNEI. This CDR3 comprises 15 residues. V lost 6 bases and J lost 0, with 13 bases in between.

With regard to this clone: Different DNA sequences within this sample yield the same CDR3. The chain employs TRBV9 and TRBJ2-1; 8 bases agree with TRBD1. V shed 3 bases and J 2 bases; nucleotides not matched to a gene: 4. The CDR3 loop spans 15 amino acids. The V gene's germline CDR1 is SGDLS and CDR2 YYNGEE. The CDR3 region is CASSARDRTYNEQFF. In DNA form, the CDR3 reads TGTGCCAGCAGCGCCCGGGACAGGACCTACAATGAGCAGTTCTTC.